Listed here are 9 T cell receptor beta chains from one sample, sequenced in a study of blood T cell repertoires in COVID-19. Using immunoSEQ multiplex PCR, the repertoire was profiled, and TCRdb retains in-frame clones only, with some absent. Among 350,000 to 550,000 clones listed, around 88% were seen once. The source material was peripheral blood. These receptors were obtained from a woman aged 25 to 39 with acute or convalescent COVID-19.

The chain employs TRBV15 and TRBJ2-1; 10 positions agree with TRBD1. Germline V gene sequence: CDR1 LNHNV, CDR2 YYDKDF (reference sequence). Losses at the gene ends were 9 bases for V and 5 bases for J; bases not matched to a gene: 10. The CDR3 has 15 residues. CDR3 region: CATSLRQGAHNEQFF. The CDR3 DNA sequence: TGTGCCACTTCACTTAGACAGGGGGCCCACAATGAGCAGTTCTTC.

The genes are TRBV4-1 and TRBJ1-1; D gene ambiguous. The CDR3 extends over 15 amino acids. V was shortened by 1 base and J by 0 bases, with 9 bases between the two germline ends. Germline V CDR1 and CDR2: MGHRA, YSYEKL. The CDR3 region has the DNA TGCGCCAGCAGCCAAGGACAAGGCTTGAACACTGAAGCTTTCTTT. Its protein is CASSQGQGLNTEAFF.

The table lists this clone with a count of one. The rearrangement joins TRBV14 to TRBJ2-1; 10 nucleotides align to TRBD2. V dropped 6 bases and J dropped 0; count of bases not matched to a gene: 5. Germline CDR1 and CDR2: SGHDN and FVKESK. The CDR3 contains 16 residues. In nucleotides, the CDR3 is TGTGCCAGCAGACGAACTAGCGGGGACTCCTACAATGAGCAGTTCTTC. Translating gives CASRRTSGDSYNEQFF.

DNA of the CDR3: TGCAGTGCTAGTCTGGTTCGGGACACCATGAACACCGGGGAGCTGTTTTTT. This translates into CSASLVRDTMNTGELFF. This rearrangement joins TRBV20-1 to TRBJ2-2; D might be TRBD1 (6 bases). V was shortened by 3 bases and J by 1 base, with 18 bases between the two germline ends. CDR3 length equals 17 residues. Germline assignment: CDR1 DFQATT and CDR2 SNEGSKA (reference sequence).

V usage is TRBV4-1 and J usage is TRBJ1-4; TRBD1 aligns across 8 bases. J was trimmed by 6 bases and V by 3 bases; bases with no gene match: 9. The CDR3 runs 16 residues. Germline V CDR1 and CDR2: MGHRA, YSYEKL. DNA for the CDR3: TGCGCCAGCAGCCATCCTCGGACAGGGTTGGATGAAAAACTGTTTTTT. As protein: CASSHPRTGLDEKLFF.

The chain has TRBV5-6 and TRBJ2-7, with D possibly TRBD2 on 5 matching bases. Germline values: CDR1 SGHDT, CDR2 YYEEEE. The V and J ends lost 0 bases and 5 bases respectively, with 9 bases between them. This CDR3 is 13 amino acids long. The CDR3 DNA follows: TGTGCCAGCAGCTTGGGGAGGTGGAACGAGCAGTACTTC. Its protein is CASSLGRWNEQYF.

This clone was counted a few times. CDR3 region: CASTIPEGPTEAFF. The CDR3 DNA reads TGTGCCAGCACCATCCCAGAGGGTCCCACTGAAGCTTTCTTT. This rearrangement joins TRBV2 to TRBJ1-1; no definite D call. This CDR3 has 14 amino acids. Germline V gene sequence: CDR1 SNHLY, CDR2 FYNNEI. V lost 7 bases and J lost 4, with 16 bases in between.

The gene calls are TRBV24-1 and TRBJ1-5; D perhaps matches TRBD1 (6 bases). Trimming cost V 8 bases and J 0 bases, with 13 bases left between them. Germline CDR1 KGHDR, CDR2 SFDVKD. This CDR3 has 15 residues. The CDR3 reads CATKGHLNSNQPQHF. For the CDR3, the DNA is TGTGCCACCAAGGGACATCTCAATAGCAATCAGCCCCAGCATTTT.

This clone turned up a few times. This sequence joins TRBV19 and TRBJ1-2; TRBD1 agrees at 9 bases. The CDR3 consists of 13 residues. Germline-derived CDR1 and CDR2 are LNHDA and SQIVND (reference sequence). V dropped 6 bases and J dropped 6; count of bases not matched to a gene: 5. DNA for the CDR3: TGTGCCAGTAGATCGGACAGGGGAGATGGCTACACCTTC. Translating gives CASRSDRGDGYTF. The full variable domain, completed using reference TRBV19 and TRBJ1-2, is DGGITQSPKYLFRKEGQNVTLSCEQNLNHDAMYWYRQDPGQGLRLIYYSQIVNDFQKGDIAEGYSVSREKKESFPLTVTSAQKNPTAFYLCASRSDRGDGYTFGSGTRLTVV.